This T cell receptor beta chain was captured in a study of blood T cells in healthy people across ages. For the second PCR, which ran for about 6 to 12 cycles, a sample-barcoded 5' primer and a J-beta primer mix were used. Via MiXCR, TCRdb re-called the 5' RACE reads, giving one row per CDR3 protein. The sample holds around 1.7 million distinct CDR3 sequences, roughly 27% seen once. The sequenced material came from blood. The receptor's source is a woman in her thirties in good health.

The CDR3 is CASSPSGQDRYGYTF. The CDR3 DNA reads TGTGCCAGCAGCCCCTCCGGACAGGACCGCTATGGCTACACCTTC. The J gene is TRBJ1-2, the V gene TRBV12-3 or TRBV12-4, with 7 bases matching TRBD1. Unmatched junction bases numbered 11, after V lost 6 bases and J lost 4 bases. The CDR3 is made up of 15 amino acids.